The 28 T cell receptor beta chains below were found in one sample sequenced in a study of cytomegalovirus exposure and HLA in healthy donors (dated by TCRdb to the late 2010s). The library was built by means of the immunoSEQ multiplex PCR assay. Drawn from immuneACCESS, this table holds only the in-frame rearrangements with V and J called that TCRdb kept. Clones are partly lost; checked studies trace under half to an unresolved V gene and leave the rest unexplained. The sample yields about 170,000 clones; 65% to 90% were counted once. The top ten clones comprise about 2.3% of the sample. Input material: PBMCs. All receptors derive from a woman aged 18-30 years in good health and CMV-seronegative.

Notes on this clone: Relative to the germline gene, one junction end is altered; a read error may explain this. The rearrangement joins TRBV6-5 to TRBJ1-2; possibly TRBD1 for D (5 bases). Germline-derived CDR1 and CDR2 are MNHEY and SVGAGI. The CDR3 runs 14 residues. CDR3: CAGRPGGPSYGYTF. In nucleotides, the CDR3 is TGTGCCGGCAGACCGGGGGGACCGTCCTATGGCTACACCTTC.

The chain employs TRBV10-3 and TRBJ2-5; 12 bases match TRBD2. With 6 bases clipped from V and 2 bases from J, the junction kept 4 bases outside the gene matches. CDR1 and CDR2 from the germline V gene are ENHRY and SYGVKD. The CDR3 totals 15 residues. As DNA, the CDR3 is TGTGCCATCAGCCTAGCGGGAGGGGGTCAAGAGACCCAGTACTTC. Translating it yields CAISLAGGGQETQYF.

A remark on this clone: Other DNA sequences in the same sample also yield this CDR3. The CDR3 DNA sequence: TGTGCCAGCAGCTTGGACAGAGGAAACACCATATATTTT. As protein: CASSLDRGNTIYF. The chain uses TRBV5-6 and TRBJ1-3, with D unclear. The CDR3 consists of 13 residues. The germline V gene encodes CDR1 SGHDT and CDR2 YYEEEE. The V end was cut by 0 bases, the J end by 4 bases, with 5 bases between.

At least ten counts were recorded for this clone. V is TRBV18 and J is TRBJ1-2, with no clear D. There are 14 residues in the CDR3. Germline-derived CDR1 and CDR2 are KGHSH and LQKENI. V was clipped by 3 bases and J by 6 bases, with 14 bases between them. The CDR3 DNA sequence: TGTGCCAGCTCACCCCCCCCGGGTTTTGATGGCTACACCTTC. Amino acids: CASSPPPGFDGYTF.

The chain uses TRBV27 and TRBJ1-2; D unclear. The V end was cut by 5 bases, the J end by 5 bases, with 12 bases between. Germline-derived CDR1 and CDR2 are MNHEY and SMNVEV (reference sequence). CDR3 length equals 13 residues. This CDR3 is CASSTAGRYGYTF. The CDR3, as DNA: TGTGCCAGCAGTACTGCCGGGAGGTATGGCTACACCTTC.

This clone was counted once. The chain joins TRBV2 to TRBJ2-7, with 10 bases aligning to TRBD1. There are 12 residues in the CDR3. CDR1 is SNHLY and CDR2 is FYNNEI in the germline V gene. The V gene end was trimmed by 7 bases and the J gene end by 6 bases; junction bases not matched to a gene: 3. The CDR3 is CASIGTGAEQYF. The CDR3 DNA follows: TGTGCCAGCATTGGGACAGGGGCCGAGCAGTACTTC.

The chain is built from TRBV27 and TRBJ2-2; TRBD1 might be the D (6 bases). V was cut by 5 bases and J by 0 bases, with 13 bases left in between. Germline assignment: CDR1 MNHEY and CDR2 SMNVEV (reference sequence). This CDR3 contains 16 residues. CDR3 region: CASSRFGQPNTGELFF. The CDR3 bases are TGTGCCAGCAGTCGTTTCGGACAGCCGAACACCGGGGAGCTGTTTTTT.

The chain is built from TRBV19 and TRBJ2-7; tentative D call: TRBD2 (5 bases). Germline V lookup: CDR1 LNHDA, CDR2 SQIVND (reference sequence). Between the trimmed V and J ends, which lost 3 bases and 4 bases, there was a span of 16 bases. This CDR3 is built from 15 residues. This chain's CDR3 is CASSISLGSVYEQYF. In DNA, the CDR3 is TGTGCCAGTAGTATCTCCTTGGGGAGCGTTTACGAGCAGTACTTC.

V and J are TRBV29-1 and TRBJ2-6; tentative D call: TRBD1 (6 bases). V lost 7 bases, J lost 1 base, and 14 bases lay in between. The CDR3 is 15 amino acids. Germline CDR1 reads SQVTM; CDR2 reads ANQGSEA. The CDR3 coding sequence is TGCAGCGCCTTAGCTGGGACATCTGGGGCCAACGTCCTGACTTTC. As protein: CSALAGTSGANVLTF.

The V call is TRBV7-8, the J call TRBJ2-1; D is undetermined. V lost 1 base, J lost 4 bases, and 8 bases lay in between. CDR1 and CDR2 (germline): SGHVS, FQNEAQ. This CDR3 comprises 14 residues. CDR3: CASSLVGPYNEQFF. In nucleotides, the CDR3 is TGTGCCAGCAGCTTAGTTGGGCCGTACAATGAGCAGTTCTTC.

V usage is TRBV29-1 and J usage is TRBJ1-2; TRBD1 matches 8 bases. This CDR3 comprises 11 residues. From germline, CDR1 is SQVTM and CDR2 ANQGSEA. Trimming cost V 4 bases and J 10 bases; bases outside gene matches: 5. This CDR3 is CSVADRADYTF. CDR3 in DNA: TGCAGCGTTGCGGACAGGGCTGACTACACCTTC.

This sequence joins TRBV6-1 and TRBJ1-6; 7 nucleotides line up with TRBD1. Germline values: CDR1 MNHNS, CDR2 SASEGT. The CDR3 sequence is 12 residues long. The V segment lost 6 bases and the J segment 10 bases; nucleotides outside the gene matches: 3. The DNA for the CDR3 is TGTGCCAGCAGGACAGGGACCTCACCCCTCCACTTT. Translating it yields CASRTGTSPLHF.

The V call is TRBV5-1, the J call TRBJ1-2; a possible D gene is TRBD1 (6 bases). This CDR3 comprises 15 residues. Germline V gives CDR1 SGHRS, CDR2 YFSETQ. The V and J ends lost 2 bases and 4 bases respectively, with 15 bases between them. The CDR3 region is CASSFSPRTVYGYTF. The CDR3, as DNA: TGCGCCAGCAGCTTCTCCCCCCGGACAGTCTATGGCTACACCTTC.

In DNA form, the CDR3 reads TGTGCCAGCAGTCAATGGGGCCTAGCGGGGAGCTCCTACAATGAGCAGTTCTTC. It codes for CASSQWGLAGSSYNEQFF. The chain is built from TRBV27 and TRBJ2-1, with 9 bases aligning to TRBD2. The germline gives CDR1 MNHEY, CDR2 SMNVEV (reference sequence). CDR3 length equals 18 residues. The V and J ends lost 5 bases and 0 bases, in that order; junction bases with no gene match: 11.

The V gene is TRBV4-1, the J gene TRBJ1-1; TRBD1 aligns across 7 bases. CDR1 is MGHRA, CDR2 YSYEKL, per germline. The CDR3 has 15 residues. Trimming took 9 bases from V and 5 from J; bases not matched to a gene: 15. The chain's CDR3 is CASLPLYRGVTEAFF. CDR3 bases: TGCGCCAGTCTTCCATTATACAGGGGTGTAACTGAAGCTTTCTTT.

The chain combines TRBV7-9 with TRBJ1-1; D not certain. Germline CDR1 is SEHNR and CDR2 is FQNEAQ (reference sequence). V lost 5 bases and J 1 base, leaving 8 bases between the germline ends. The CDR3 is 13 residues long. The CDR3 sequence: CASSLGANTEAFF. The CDR3 nucleotides read TGTGCCAGCAGCCTAGGAGCGAACACTGAAGCTTTCTTT.

The chain is built from TRBV14 and TRBJ1-5, with D possibly TRBD1 on 5 matching bases. CDR1 and CDR2 from the germline V gene are SGHDN and FVKESK. The CDR3 covers 14 residues. V dropped 3 bases and J dropped 7 bases, with 13 bases sitting between them. The CDR3 DNA follows: TGTGCCAGCAGCCATCCTCCGACAGAGCAGCCCCAGCATTTT. This encodes CASSHPPTEQPQHF. The full variable domain, its missing parts supplied by reference TRBV14 and TRBJ1-5, is EAGVTQFPSHSVIEKGQTVTLRCDPISGHDNLYWYRRVMGKEIKFLLHFVKESKQDESGMPNNRFLAERTGGTYSTLKVQPAELEDSGVYFCASSHPPTEQPQHFGDGTRLSIL.

A few counts support this clone. The gene calls are TRBV9 and TRBJ2-1, with 9 bases that match TRBD2. Germline CDR1 is SGDLS and CDR2 is YYNGEE. The ends lost 0 bases at V and 8 bases at J; junction bases unmatched: 6. This CDR3 is built from 15 residues. CDR3 region: CASSVDSGSSDEQFF. The CDR3 bases are TGTGCCAGCAGCGTAGATAGCGGGAGTAGCGATGAGCAGTTCTTC.

This clone came up a few times. This chain joins TRBV6-5 and TRBJ2-7, with a weak D call TRBD1 (6 bases). This CDR3 is 12 amino acids long. The germline V gene has CDR1 MNHEY and CDR2 SVGAGI. V lost 5 bases to trimming and J lost 6 bases, with 11 bases between them. CDR3: CASSLRDTEQYF. The CDR3 region has the DNA TGTGCCAGCAGTCTTCGGGACACCGAGCAGTACTTC.

The chain employs TRBV5-4 and TRBJ2-5, with D perhaps matching TRBD1 (6 bases). V lost 2 bases, J lost 7 bases, and 15 bases lay in between. Per germline, CDR1 SGHNT and CDR2 YYREEE (reference sequence). The CDR3 contains 14 residues. CDR3 loop: CASSLQQGSGTQYF. The DNA for the CDR3 is TGTGCCAGCAGCTTACAACAGGGCTCGGGGACCCAGTACTTC.

The gene calls are TRBV9 and TRBJ2-1; D gene ambiguous. CDR3 length: 15 amino acids. Germline CDR1 is SGDLS and CDR2 is YYNGEE. V was trimmed by 0 bases and J by 3 bases, leaving 10 bases between them. The CDR3 here is CASSVATNSYNEQFF. The CDR3 DNA reads TGTGCCAGCAGCGTAGCTACAAACAGCTACAATGAGCAGTTCTTC. The variable domain in full, completed from reference TRBV9 and TRBJ2-1, reads DSGVTQTPKHLITATGQRVTLRCSPRSGDLSVYWYQQSLDQGLQFLIQYYNGEERAKGNILERFSAQQFPDLHSELNLSSLELGDSALYFCASSVATNSYNEQFFGPGTRLTVL.

Many counts were recorded for this clone. The chain couples TRBV4-1 to TRBJ2-1, with D unclear. V dropped 1 base and J dropped 2 bases, with 12 bases sitting between them. The CDR3 is 16 residues long. CDR1 is MGHRA, CDR2 YSYEKL, per germline. CDR3 loop: CASSQVRLVAYNEQFF. CDR3 DNA sequence: TGCGCCAGCAGCCAAGTACGCCTAGTGGCCTACAATGAGCAGTTCTTC.

The V gene is TRBV5-6, the J gene TRBJ2-5, with D possibly TRBD1 on 6 matching bases. Trimming cost V 0 bases and J 5 bases, with 17 bases left between them. The germline V gene encodes CDR1 SGHDT and CDR2 YYEEEE. The CDR3 spans 16 residues. CDR3 in DNA: TGTGCCAGCAGCTTGGTCAGCGGCAGGGGATGGGAGACCCAGTACTTC. Residues: CASSLVSGRGWETQYF.

The V gene is TRBV6-1, the J gene TRBJ1-4; a possible D gene is TRBD1 (5 bases). The germline V and J ends were trimmed by 0 bases and 7 bases, with 15 bases remaining between them. The V gene's germline CDR1 is MNHNS and CDR2 SASEGT. CDR3 length: 16 residues. CDR3 DNA: TGTGCCAGCAGTGAAGCGCCTATCAGGGATGGTGAAAAACTGTTTTTT. Its translation: CASSEAPIRDGEKLFF.

The chain has TRBV2 and TRBJ2-5; D call uncertain. Trimming took 7 bases from V and 2 from J, leaving 17 bases between them. The germline CDR1 and CDR2 sequences are SNHLY and FYNNEI. This CDR3 has 15 amino acids. CDR3 in DNA: TGTGCCAGCACCTTCTGGAGCAGCGTTCAAGAGACCCAGTACTTC. Protein sequence: CASTFWSSVQETQYF.

In its sample, this clone was seen once. V and J are TRBV5-1 and TRBJ2-3; 9 nucleotides agree with TRBD2. CDR1 is SGHRS and CDR2 is YFSETQ in the germline V gene. V lost 4 bases to trimming and J lost 5 bases; unmatched junction nucleotides: 5. The CDR3 is 14 residues long. CDR3 in amino acids: CASSGGGAGDTQYF. Here the CDR3 DNA reads TGCGCCAGCAGCGGCGGGGGGGCCGGAGATACGCAGTATTTT.

This chain connects TRBV7-2 to TRBJ2-5; 11 nucleotides agree with TRBD1. V shed 5 bases, J shed 5 bases, and the junction held 4 bases outside the gene matches. Per the germline V gene, CDR1 is SGHTA and CDR2 is FQGNSA. The CDR3 covers 14 residues. DNA for the CDR3: TGTGCCAGCAGCCTGGACAGGGGGCTGGAGACCCAGTACTTC. This translates into CASSLDRGLETQYF.

V is TRBV27 and J is TRBJ2-2, with D perhaps matching TRBD1 (6 bases). There are 14 residues in the CDR3. Trimming cost V 6 bases and J 4 bases, with 12 bases left between them. CDR1 and CDR2 (germline): MNHEY, SMNVEV (reference sequence). CDR3: CASRQAGATGELFF. The DNA for the CDR3 is TGTGCCAGCAGACAGGCAGGGGCCACCGGGGAGCTGTTTTTT.